The rows below give T cell receptor beta chains drawn from one sample of a study of T cell repertoires in cytomegalovirus infection. TCRdb processed the reads anew with MiXCR; each CDR3 protein has one entry. The top ten hold around 2.5% of the sample, which has 310,000 or so distinct CDR3 sequences, roughly 9.3% seen once. Sequencing was performed on PBMCs. These TCRs come from a human donor in good health (CMV status not recorded). Some clones in this sample may be carry-over from other donors' samples. Both conserved end residues are part of each CDR3. Fields, in order: clone size, V gene, J gene, D gene, CDR3 protein, CDR3 DNA. The D gene is left open where the match is weak. Expanded clones are given a class, and other clones once, few, many or no size at all.

size: NA
V: TRBV12-3/TRBV12-4
J: TRBJ2-1
D: NA
CDR3: CASSLGSGSNEQFF
DNA: TGTGCCAGCAGTTTAGGGTCAGGGAGTAATGAGCAGTTCTTC

size: many
V: TRBV4-3
J: TRBJ1-6
D: NA
CDR3: CASRLVGDSPLHF
DNA: TGCGCCAGCAGGCTGGTCGGGGATTCACCCCTCCACTTT

size: few
V: TRBV20-1
J: TRBJ2-7
D: TRBD2
CDR3: CSARDRGTSGGPSSYEQYF
DNA: TGCAGTGCTAGAGATCGAGGGACTAGCGGGGGGCCTAGCTCCTACGAGCAGTACTTC

size: many
V: TRBV5-1
J: TRBJ2-1
D: TRBD2
CDR3: CASSPGTIYSNEQFF
DNA: TGCGCCAGCAGCCCGGGGACTATCTACTCTAATGAGCAGTTCTTC

size: many
V: TRBV28
J: TRBJ1-1
D: TRBD1
CDR3: CASRGTGRFEAFF
DNA: TGTGCCAGCAGAGGGACAGGGCGCTTTGAAGCTTTCTTT

size: NA
V: TRBV6-8
J: TRBJ1-5
D: NA
CDR3: CASSYSFETSNQPQHF
DNA: TGTGCCAGCAGTTACTCGTTCGAGACTAGCAATCAGCCCCAGCATTTT

size: many
V: TRBV3-1
J: TRBJ2-3
D: NA
CDR3: CASSRLHGGSTDTQYF
DNA: TGTGCCAGCAGCCGTCTCCATGGGGGCAGCACAGATACGCAGTATTTT

size: NA
V: TRBV20-1
J: TRBJ1-4
D: TRBD1
CDR3: CSAREGSWGQSNEKLFF
DNA: TGCAGTGCTAGAGAGGGGTCGTGGGGACAGTCTAATGAAAAACTGTTTTTT

size: many
V: TRBV7-2
J: TRBJ1-1
D: TRBD1
CDR3: CASSLTGTGRTEAFF
DNA: TGTGCCAGCAGCTTAACGGGGACAGGGAGAACTGAAGCTTTCTTT

size: many
V: TRBV5-8
J: TRBJ2-5
D: NA
CDR3: CASSPGAETQYF
DNA: TGTGCCAGCAGCCCGGGTGCGGAGACCCAGTACTTC

size: many
V: TRBV7-2
J: TRBJ1-2
D: NA
CDR3: CASSLAGTQDVYSVGYTF
DNA: TGTGCCAGCAGCTTGGCCGGGACGCAGGATGTTTATTCGGTCGGCTACACCTTC

size: few
V: TRBV20-1
J: TRBJ2-1
D: NA
CDR3: CSARDRERGLDRSEQFF
DNA: TGCAGTGCTAGAGATCGGGAACGAGGTCTAGATAGAAGTGAGCAGTTCTTC

size: NA
V: TRBV5-8
J: TRBJ1-5
D: TRBD1
CDR3: CASSGQVQPQHF
DNA: TGTGCCAGCAGCGGACAGGTTCAGCCCCAGCATTTT

size: many
V: TRBV7-9
J: TRBJ1-5
D: NA
CDR3: CASSSTGFDNQPQHF
DNA: TGTGCCAGCAGCTCTACAGGGTTTGACAATCAGCCCCAGCATTTT

size: once
V: TRBV20-1
J: TRBJ2-1
D: NA
CDR3: CSAVRGGSFF
DNA: TGCAGTGCCGTCCGAGGCGGTTCGTTCTTC

size: few
V: TRBV2
J: TRBJ2-1
D: NA
CDR3: CASSERVREQFF
DNA: TGTGCCAGCAGTGAGAGGGTGAGGGAGCAGTTCTTC

size: many
V: TRBV12-3/TRBV12-4
J: TRBJ2-1
D: NA
CDR3: CASSPGMGQMGEQFF
DNA: TGTGCCAGCAGCCCTGGTATGGGCCAGATGGGTGAGCAGTTCTTC

size: few
V: TRBV20-1
J: TRBJ2-3
D: NA
CDR3: CSAYQGYTDTQYF
DNA: TGCAGTGCTTACCAGGGGTACACAGATACGCAGTATTTT

size: NA
V: TRBV29-1
J: TRBJ2-3
D: TRBD2
CDR3: CSRLAVSTDTQYF
DNA: TGCAGCCGACTAGCGGTTAGCACAGATACGCAGTATTTT

size: many
V: TRBV7-2
J: TRBJ2-2
D: NA
CDR3: CAEVRTNTGELFF
DNA: TGTGCCGAAGTGCGGACAAACACCGGGGAGCTGTTTTTT

size: many
V: TRBV5-6
J: TRBJ2-1
D: TRBD2
CDR3: CASSLRLAGANEQFF
DNA: TGTGCCAGCAGCTTGAGACTAGCGGGGGCCAATGAGCAGTTCTTC

size: many
V: TRBV20-1
J: TRBJ2-7
D: TRBD1
CDR3: CSASPDPGTDFSFSYEQYF
DNA: TGCAGTGCTAGCCCTGACCCTGGGACAGACTTTTCTTTCTCCTACGAGCAGTACTTC

size: NA
V: TRBV29-1
J: TRBJ1-3
D: NA
CDR3: CSVEEGKTIYF
DNA: TGCAGCGTTGAGGAGGGAAAAACCATATATTTT

size: many
V: TRBV6-2/TRBV6-3
J: TRBJ2-5
D: TRBD2
CDR3: CASSYPAGGLTQYF
DNA: TGTGCCAGCAGTTACCCCGCGGGGGGGCTGACCCAGTACTTC

size: few
V: TRBV5-1
J: TRBJ2-7
D: NA
CDR3: CASSLGDTPLDEQYF
DNA: TGCGCCAGCAGCTTGGGAGACACTCCCCTGGACGAGCAGTACTTC

size: NA
V: TRBV12-3/TRBV12-4
J: TRBJ2-7
D: NA
CDR3: CASSSLSSYEQYF
DNA: TGTGCCAGCAGTTCCCTGTCTTCCTACGAGCAGTACTTC

size: few
V: TRBV20-1
J: TRBJ1-6
D: NA
CDR3: CSAREIGRGFGSSPLHF
DNA: TGCAGTGCTAGAGAAATAGGGCGGGGGTTTGGAAGTTCACCCCTCCACTTT

size: many
V: TRBV12-3/TRBV12-4
J: TRBJ2-1
D: TRBD2
CDR3: CASSFISGGGYNEQFF
DNA: TGTGCCAGCAGTTTCATAAGCGGGGGGGGATACAATGAGCAGTTCTTC

size: few
V: TRBV3-1
J: TRBJ2-7
D: NA
CDR3: CASSPAGPYEQYF
DNA: TGTGCCAGCAGCCCGGCCGGCCCCTACGAGCAGTACTTC

size: many
V: TRBV20-1
J: TRBJ1-3
D: NA
CDR3: CSARGFNTISGNTIYF
DNA: TGCAGTGCTAGAGGTTTTAACACAATCTCTGGAAACACCATATATTTT

size: many
V: TRBV9
J: TRBJ2-1
D: NA
CDR3: CASSSGRGDEQFF
DNA: TGTGCCAGCAGCTCAGGACGAGGCGATGAGCAGTTCTTC

size: many
V: TRBV7-2
J: TRBJ1-1
D: NA
CDR3: CASSGRTLNTEAFF
DNA: TGTGCCAGCAGCGGGAGGACCCTGAACACTGAAGCTTTCTTT

size: many
V: TRBV7-2
J: TRBJ1-1
D: NA
CDR3: CASSPSLGRSTEAFF
DNA: TGTGCCAGCAGCCCCTCCCTTGGGAGGTCCACTGAAGCTTTCTTT

size: few
V: TRBV18
J: TRBJ1-2
D: NA
CDR3: CASSAKGGLTYGYTF
DNA: TGTGCCAGCTCGGCGAAAGGAGGGTTGACCTATGGCTACACCTTC

size: many
V: TRBV20-1
J: TRBJ2-5
D: NA
CDR3: CSASRQARETQYF
DNA: TGCAGTGCTAGCCGCCAGGCCAGAGAGACCCAGTACTTC

size: many
V: TRBV4-1
J: TRBJ2-3
D: NA
CDR3: CASSQETGQYTQYF
DNA: TGCGCCAGCAGCCAGGAAACCGGTCAATATACGCAGTATTTT

size: NA
V: TRBV13
J: TRBJ1-1
D: NA
CDR3: CASSLVQENTEAFF
DNA: TGTGCCAGCAGCTTAGTACAGGAGAACACTGAAGCTTTCTTT

size: many
V: TRBV6-6
J: TRBJ2-6
D: NA
CDR3: CASSFELPGANVLTF
DNA: TGTGCCAGCAGTTTTGAGTTGCCTGGGGCCAACGTCCTGACTTTC

size: many
V: TRBV7-9
J: TRBJ2-5
D: NA
CDR3: CASSLGRIYETQYF
DNA: TGTGCCAGCAGCTTGGGGAGGATTTACGAGACCCAGTACTTC

size: many
V: TRBV7-2
J: TRBJ2-5
D: TRBD2
CDR3: CASSFAGLAEETQYF
DNA: TGTGCCAGCAGCTTCGCGGGACTAGCAGAAGAGACCCAGTACTTC

size: many
V: TRBV6-1
J: TRBJ2-1
D: NA
CDR3: CASTPGWASSYNEQFF
DNA: TGTGCCAGCACCCCAGGCTGGGCGTCCTCCTACAATGAGCAGTTCTTC

size: many
V: TRBV7-2
J: TRBJ2-1
D: TRBD2
CDR3: CASSFGGGAYNEQFF
DNA: TGTGCCAGCAGCTTTGGCGGGGGGGCCTACAATGAGCAGTTCTTC

size: many
V: TRBV29-1
J: TRBJ2-2
D: TRBD1
CDR3: CSATGGMNTGELFF
DNA: TGCAGCGCCACAGGGGGCATGAACACCGGGGAGCTGTTTTTT

size: many
V: TRBV27
J: TRBJ2-2
D: TRBD1
CDR3: CASSSRQGRTGELFF
DNA: TGTGCCAGCAGTTCAAGACAGGGACGAACCGGGGAGCTGTTTTTT

size: few
V: TRBV9
J: TRBJ2-6
D: NA
CDR3: CASSVDSSGANVLTF
DNA: TGTGCCAGCAGCGTCGATAGCTCTGGGGCCAACGTCCTGACTTTC

size: many
V: TRBV28
J: TRBJ2-3
D: NA
CDR3: CASSSRGAARDTQYF
DNA: TGTGCCAGCAGCTCTAGGGGAGCAGCGAGAGATACGCAGTATTTT

size: many
V: TRBV6-2/TRBV6-3
J: TRBJ2-3
D: NA
CDR3: CASKSTDTQYF
DNA: TGTGCCAGCAAGTCCACAGATACGCAGTATTTT

size: many
V: TRBV7-9
J: TRBJ1-5
D: NA
CDR3: CASSSAGVGNQPQHF
DNA: TGTGCCAGCAGCTCAGCCGGGGTCGGGAATCAGCCCCAGCATTTT

size: many
V: TRBV5-1
J: TRBJ1-4
D: NA
CDR3: CASSFHTTNEKLFF
DNA: TGCGCCAGCAGCTTCCACACAACTAATGAAAAACTGTTTTTT

size: few
V: TRBV20-1
J: TRBJ1-5
D: NA
CDR3: CSARVSGSNQPQHF
DNA: TGCAGTGCTAGAGTAAGCGGGAGCAATCAGCCCCAGCATTTT

size: many
V: TRBV14
J: TRBJ2-1
D: NA
CDR3: CASSRFVGSKDEQFF
DNA: TGTGCCAGCAGCCGGTTTGTGGGATCGAAGGATGAGCAGTTCTTC

size: NA
V: TRBV7-2
J: TRBJ1-3
D: NA
CDR3: CASSLQQFSGNTIYF
DNA: TGTGCCAGCAGCTTACAACAGTTCTCTGGAAACACCATATATTTT

size: many
V: TRBV2
J: TRBJ1-2
D: NA
CDR3: CASSVQNSGYGYTF
DNA: TGTGCCAGCAGTGTTCAGAACTCGGGGTATGGCTACACCTTC

size: many
V: TRBV20-1
J: TRBJ2-5
D: TRBD2
CDR3: CSASRVGTSGGQETQYF
DNA: TGCAGTGCTAGCAGAGTCGGGACTAGCGGGGGACAAGAGACCCAGTACTTC